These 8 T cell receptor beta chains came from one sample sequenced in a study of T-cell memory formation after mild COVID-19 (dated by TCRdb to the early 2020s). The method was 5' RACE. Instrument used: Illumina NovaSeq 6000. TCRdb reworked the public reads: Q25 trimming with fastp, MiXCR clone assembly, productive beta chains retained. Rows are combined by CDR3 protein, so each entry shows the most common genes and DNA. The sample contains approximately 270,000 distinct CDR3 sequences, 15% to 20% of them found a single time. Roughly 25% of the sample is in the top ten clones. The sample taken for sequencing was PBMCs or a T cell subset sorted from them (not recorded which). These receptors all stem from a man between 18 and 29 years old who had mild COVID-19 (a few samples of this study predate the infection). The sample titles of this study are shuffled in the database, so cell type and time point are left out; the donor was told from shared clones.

The CDR3 sequence: CASSLRTGSHATNEKLFF. CDR3 nucleotide sequence: TGTGCCAGCAGCTTAAGGACAGGATCTCATGCAACTAATGAAAAACTGTTTTTT. The V gene is TRBV5-5, the J gene TRBJ1-4, with 7 bases aligning to TRBD1. The V gene end was trimmed by 2 bases and the J gene end by 0 bases; junction bases not matched to a gene: 10. The CDR3 loop spans 18 amino acids. Germline V gene lookup returns CDR1 SGHKS and CDR2 YYEKEE (reference sequence).

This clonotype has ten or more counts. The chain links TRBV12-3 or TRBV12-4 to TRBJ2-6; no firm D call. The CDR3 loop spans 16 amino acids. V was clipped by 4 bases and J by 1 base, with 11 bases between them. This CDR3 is CASSSIQISGANVLTF. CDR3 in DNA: TGTGCCAGCAGTTCCATACAGATTTCTGGGGCCAACGTCCTGACTTTC.

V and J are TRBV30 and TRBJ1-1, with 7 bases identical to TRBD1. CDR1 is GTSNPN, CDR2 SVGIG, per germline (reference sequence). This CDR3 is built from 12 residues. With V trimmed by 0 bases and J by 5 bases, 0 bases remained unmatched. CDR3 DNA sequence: TGTGCCTGGAGTGTACAGGGGACTGAAGCTTTCTTT. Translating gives CAWSVQGTEAFF.

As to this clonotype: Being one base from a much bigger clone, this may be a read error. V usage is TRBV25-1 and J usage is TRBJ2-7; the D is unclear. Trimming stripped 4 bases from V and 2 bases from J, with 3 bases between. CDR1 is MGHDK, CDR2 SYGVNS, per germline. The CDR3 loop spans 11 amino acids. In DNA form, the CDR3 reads TGTGCCAGCAGTGCCGCCTACGAGCAGTACTTC. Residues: CASSAAYEQYF.

CDR3 DNA sequence: TGCGCCAGCAGCGTTCAGGGCAGCTCCTACAATGAGCAGTTCTTC. It encodes CASSVQGSSYNEQFF. The V gene is TRBV5-1, the J gene TRBJ2-1, with D tentatively TRBD1 (5 bases). The CDR3 has 15 amino acids. Germline assignment: CDR1 SGHRS and CDR2 YFSETQ. V dropped 4 bases and J dropped 0 bases, with 11 bases sitting between them.

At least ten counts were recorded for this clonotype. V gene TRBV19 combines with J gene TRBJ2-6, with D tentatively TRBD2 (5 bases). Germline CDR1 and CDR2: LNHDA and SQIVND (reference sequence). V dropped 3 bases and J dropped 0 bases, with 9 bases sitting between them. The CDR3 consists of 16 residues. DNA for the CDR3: TGTGCCAGTAGTATTCGGGGAACCTCTGGGGCCAACGTCCTGACTTTC. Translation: CASSIRGTSGANVLTF.

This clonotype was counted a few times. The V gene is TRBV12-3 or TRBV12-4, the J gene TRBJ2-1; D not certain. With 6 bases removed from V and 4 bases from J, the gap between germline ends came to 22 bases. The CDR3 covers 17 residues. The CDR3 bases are TGTGCCAGCAGCATAGAACAAGAACTACAACCTTACAATGAGCAGTTCTTC. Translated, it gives CASSIEQELQPYNEQFF.

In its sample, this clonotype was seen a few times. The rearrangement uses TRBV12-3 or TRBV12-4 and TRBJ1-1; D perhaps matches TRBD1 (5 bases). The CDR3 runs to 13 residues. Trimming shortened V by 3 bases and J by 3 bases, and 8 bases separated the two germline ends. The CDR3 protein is CASSFTTDTEAFF. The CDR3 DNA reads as TGTGCCAGCAGTTTTACGACAGACACTGAAGCTTTCTTT.